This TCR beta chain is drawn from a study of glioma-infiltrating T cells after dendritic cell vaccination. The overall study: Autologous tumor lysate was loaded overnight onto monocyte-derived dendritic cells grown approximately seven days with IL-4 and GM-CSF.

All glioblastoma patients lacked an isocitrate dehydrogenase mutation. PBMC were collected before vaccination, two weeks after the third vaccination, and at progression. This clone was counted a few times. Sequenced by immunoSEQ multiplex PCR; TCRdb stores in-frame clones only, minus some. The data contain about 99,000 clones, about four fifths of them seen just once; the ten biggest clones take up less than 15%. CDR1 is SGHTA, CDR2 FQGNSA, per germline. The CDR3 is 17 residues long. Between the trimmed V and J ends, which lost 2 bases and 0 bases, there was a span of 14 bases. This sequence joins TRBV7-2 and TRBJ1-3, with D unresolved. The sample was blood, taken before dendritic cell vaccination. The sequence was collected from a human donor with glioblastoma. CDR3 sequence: CASSLRSGLDSGNTIYF. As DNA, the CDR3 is TGTGCCAGCAGCTTAAGATCGGGGTTGGACTCTGGAAACACCATATATTTT.